The entry that follows covers one T cell receptor (beta chain) sequence. The antigen is undetermined. The CDR3 runs to 15 residues. Germline trimming cut 6 bases from V and 4 bases from J; bases unmatched to any gene: 10. This specimen belongs to a study of blood T cells in healthy people across ages. Study observations and caveats: In these data, TCR beta diversity tracked strongly with naive T cell percentage. No conclusive comparison of naive versus antigen-experienced cells was possible with unsorted PBMCs.

Then a second PCR, running roughly 7 to 11 cycles, was carried out with a sample-barcoded 5' primer and a J-beta primer mix. Each CDR3 protein is one row after TCRdb ran MiXCR on the 5' RACE reads. The sample records 800,000 or so distinct CDR3 sequences, roughly 25% being singletons. The amount of total RNA extracted per sample was at least 6 micrograms. These same records also appear under a second study, on T cells of mothers and their children.

The chain uses TRBV12-3 or TRBV12-4 and TRBJ2-5; 8 nucleotides align to TRBD1. Sequenced: blood. This clonotype was sampled from a boy under 18 in good health. CDR3 sequence reads: CASRIQGGIGETQYF. The CDR3 DNA follows: TGTGCCAGCAGGATACAGGGGGGAATCGGAGAGACCCAGTACTTC.